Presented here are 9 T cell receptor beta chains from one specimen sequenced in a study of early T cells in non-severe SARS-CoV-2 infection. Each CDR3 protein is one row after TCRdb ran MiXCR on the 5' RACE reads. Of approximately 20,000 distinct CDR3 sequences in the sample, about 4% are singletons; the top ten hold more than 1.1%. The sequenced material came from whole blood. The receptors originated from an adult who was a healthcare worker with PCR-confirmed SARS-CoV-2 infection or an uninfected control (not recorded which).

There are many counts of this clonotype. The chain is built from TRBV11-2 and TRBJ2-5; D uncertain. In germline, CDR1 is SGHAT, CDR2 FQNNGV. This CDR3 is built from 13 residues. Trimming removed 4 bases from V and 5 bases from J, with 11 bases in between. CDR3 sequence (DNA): TGTGCCAGCAGCTCCCCCCCCGGGGAGACCCAGTACTTC. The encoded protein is CASSSPPGETQYF.

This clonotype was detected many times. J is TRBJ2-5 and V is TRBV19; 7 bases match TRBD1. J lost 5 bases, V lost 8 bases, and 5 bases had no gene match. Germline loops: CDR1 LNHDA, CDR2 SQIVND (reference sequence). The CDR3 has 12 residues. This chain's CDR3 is CASAGGRETQYF. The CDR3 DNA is TGTGCCAGTGCAGGGGGTCGGGAGACCCAGTACTTC.

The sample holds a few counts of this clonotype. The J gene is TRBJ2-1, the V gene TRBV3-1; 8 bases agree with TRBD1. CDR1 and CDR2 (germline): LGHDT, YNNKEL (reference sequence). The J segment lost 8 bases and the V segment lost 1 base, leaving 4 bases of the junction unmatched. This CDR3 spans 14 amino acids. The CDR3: CASSQGGQVDEQFF. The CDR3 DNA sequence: TGTGCCAGCAGCCAAGGGGGACAGGTCGATGAGCAGTTCTTC.

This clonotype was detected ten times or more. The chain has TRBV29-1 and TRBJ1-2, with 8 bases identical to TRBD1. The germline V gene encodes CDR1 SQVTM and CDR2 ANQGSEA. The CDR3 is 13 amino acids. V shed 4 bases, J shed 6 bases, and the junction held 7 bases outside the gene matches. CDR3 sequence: CSVGRAGGDGYTF. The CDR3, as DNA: TGCAGCGTTGGAAGGGCAGGGGGCGATGGCTACACCTTC.

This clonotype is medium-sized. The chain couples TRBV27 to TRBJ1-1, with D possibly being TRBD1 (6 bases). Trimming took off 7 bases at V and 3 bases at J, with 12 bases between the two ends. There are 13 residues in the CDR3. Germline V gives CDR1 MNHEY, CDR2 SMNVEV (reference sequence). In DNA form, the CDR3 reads TGTGCCAGCATGATATCAGGGGACACTGAAGCTTTCTTT. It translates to CASMISGDTEAFF.

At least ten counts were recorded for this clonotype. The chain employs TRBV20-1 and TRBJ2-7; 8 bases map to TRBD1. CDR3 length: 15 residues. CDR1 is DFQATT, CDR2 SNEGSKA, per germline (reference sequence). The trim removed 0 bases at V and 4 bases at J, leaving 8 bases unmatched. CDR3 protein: CSARDRRTGKYEQYF. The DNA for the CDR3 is TGCAGTGCTAGAGATAGGAGGACAGGGAAATACGAGCAGTACTTC.

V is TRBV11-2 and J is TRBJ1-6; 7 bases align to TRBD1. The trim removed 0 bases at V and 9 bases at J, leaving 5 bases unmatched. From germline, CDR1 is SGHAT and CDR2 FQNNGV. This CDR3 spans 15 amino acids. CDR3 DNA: TGTGCCAGCAGCTTAGAGGGACAGATCGGTTCACCCCTCCACTTT. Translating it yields CASSLEGQIGSPLHF.

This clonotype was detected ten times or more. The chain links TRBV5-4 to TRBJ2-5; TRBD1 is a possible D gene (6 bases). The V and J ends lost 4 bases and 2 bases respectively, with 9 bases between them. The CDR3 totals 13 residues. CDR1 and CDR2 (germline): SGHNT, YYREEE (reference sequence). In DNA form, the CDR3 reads TGTGCCAGCAGCGGGCAGGGGCAAGAGACCCAGTACTTC. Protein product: CASSGQGQETQYF. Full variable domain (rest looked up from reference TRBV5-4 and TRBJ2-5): ETGVTQSPTHLIKTRGQQVTLRCSSQSGHNTVSWYQQALGQGPQFIFQYYREEENGRGNFPPRFSGLQFPNYSSELNVNALELDDSALYLCASSGQGQETQYFGPGTRLLVL.

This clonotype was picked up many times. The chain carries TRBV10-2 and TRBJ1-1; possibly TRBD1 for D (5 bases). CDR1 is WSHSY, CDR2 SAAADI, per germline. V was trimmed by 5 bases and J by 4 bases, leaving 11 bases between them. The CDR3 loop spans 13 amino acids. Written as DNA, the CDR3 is TGCGCCAGCAGTCCCGGGACGTTCACTGAAGCTTTCTTT. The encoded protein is CASSPGTFTEAFF.